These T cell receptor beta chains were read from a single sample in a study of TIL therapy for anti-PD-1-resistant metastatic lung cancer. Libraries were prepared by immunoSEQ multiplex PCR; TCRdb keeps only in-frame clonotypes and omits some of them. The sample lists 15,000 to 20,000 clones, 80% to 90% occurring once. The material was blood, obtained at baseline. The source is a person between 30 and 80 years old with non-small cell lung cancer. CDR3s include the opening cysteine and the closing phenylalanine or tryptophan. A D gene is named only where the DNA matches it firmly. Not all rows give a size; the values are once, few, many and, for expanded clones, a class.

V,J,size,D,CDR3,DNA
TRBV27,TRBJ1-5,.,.,CASSWTALGNQPQHF,TGTGCCAGCAGTTGGACAGCCTTGGGCAATCAGCCCCAGCATTTT
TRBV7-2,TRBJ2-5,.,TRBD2,CASSLATSGSSLRETQYF,TGTGCCAGCAGCTTAGCGACTAGCGGGAGCTCCCTGCGAGAGACCCAGTACTTC
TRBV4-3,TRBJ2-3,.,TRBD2,CASSQELAGWTERGADTQYF,TGCGCCAGCAGCCAAGAGCTAGCCGGTTGGACGGAGCGGGGGGCAGATACGCAGTATTTT
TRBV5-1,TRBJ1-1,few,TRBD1,CASGTGAYTEAFF,TGCGCCAGCGGGACAGGGGCCTACACTGAAGCTTTCTTT
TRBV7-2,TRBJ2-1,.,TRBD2,CASSQPTSGNSYNEQFF,TGTGCCAGCAGCCAACCAACTAGCGGGAATTCCTACAATGAGCAGTTCTTC
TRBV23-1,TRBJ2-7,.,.,CASSPEGRHNSYEQYF,TGCGCCAGCAGCCCGGAAGGACGGCACAACTCCTACGAGCAGTACTTC
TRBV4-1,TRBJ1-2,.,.,CASSQVRRGRGYGYTF,TGCGCCAGCAGCCAAGTAAGGCGGGGCAGGGGCTATGGCTACACCTTC
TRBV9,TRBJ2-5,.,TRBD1,CASSATGGGETQYF,TGTGCCAGCAGCGCGACAGGGGGCGGTGAGACCCAGTACTTC
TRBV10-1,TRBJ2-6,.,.,CASRLGVSGANVLTF,TGCGCCAGCAGACTAGGGGTCTCTGGGGCCAACGTCCTGACTTTC
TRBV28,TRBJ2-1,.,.,CASSFRGRDEQFF,TGTGCCAGCAGTTTTCGCGGGCGCGATGAGCAGTTCTTC
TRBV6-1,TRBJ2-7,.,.,CASRPTGDYEQYF,TGTGCCAGCCGCCCGACAGGCGACTACGAGCAGTACTTC
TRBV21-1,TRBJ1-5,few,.,CASTQRRGSPGLAQHF,TGTGCCAGCACCCAAAGGAGGGGATCCCCAGGGTTAGCCCAGCATTTT
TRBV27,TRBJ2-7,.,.,CASSPYRAYEQYF,TGTGCCAGCAGCCCGTACAGGGCCTACGAGCAGTACTTC
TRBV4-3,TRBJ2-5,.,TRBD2,CASSQALAGLETQYF,TGCGCCAGCAGCCAGGCGCTAGCGGGGTTGGAGACCCAGTACTTC
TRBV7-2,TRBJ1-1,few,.,CASSLGPGMNTEAFF,TGTGCCAGCAGCTTAGGGCCGGGGATGAACACTGAAGCTTTCTTT
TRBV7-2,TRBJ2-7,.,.,CASSFGLEQYF,TGTGCCAGCAGCTTCGGTCTCGAGCAGTACTTC
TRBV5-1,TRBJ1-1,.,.,CASMGQGETEAFF,TGCGCCAGCATGGGTCAGGGAGAAACTGAAGCTTTCTTT
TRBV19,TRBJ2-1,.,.,CASSKSWQGFYNEQFF,TGTGCCAGTAGTAAGTCGTGGCAGGGCTTTTACAATGAGCAGTTCTTC
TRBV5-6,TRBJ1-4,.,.,CASSLGVVGRNEKLFF,TGTGCCAGCAGCTTGGGAGTTGTGGGAAGAAATGAAAAACTGTTTTTT
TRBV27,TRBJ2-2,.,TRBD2,CASSLLAGGNTGELFF,TGTGCCAGCAGTTTACTAGCGGGAGGAAACACCGGGGAGCTGTTTTTT
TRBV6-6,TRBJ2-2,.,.,CASSYGSLRAGELFF,TGTGCCAGCAGTTACGGGTCTCTCCGGGCCGGGGAGCTGTTTTTT
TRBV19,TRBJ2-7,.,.,CASSIRSRRPPYEQYF,TGTGCCAGTAGTATACGGTCTCGCAGGCCCCCCTACGAGCAGTACTTC
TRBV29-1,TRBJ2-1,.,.,CSVDPDTYNEQFF,TGCAGCGTTGACCCAGATACCTACAATGAGCAGTTCTTC
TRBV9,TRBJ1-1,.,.,CASSVGLRGAGDNTEAFF,TGTGCCAGCAGCGTAGGGCTCCGGGGGGCGGGTGACAACACTGAAGCTTTCTTT
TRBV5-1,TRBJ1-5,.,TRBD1,CASKRTGGADQPQHF,TGCGCCAGCAAACGGACAGGGGGCGCGGATCAGCCCCAGCATTTT
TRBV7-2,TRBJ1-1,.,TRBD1,CASSWAGTGESNAFF,TGTGCCAGCAGCTGGGCCGGGACAGGGGAATCTAACGCTTTCTTT
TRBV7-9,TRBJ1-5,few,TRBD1,CASSLDRGLIQPQHF,TGTGCCAGCAGCTTAGACAGGGGATTAATTCAGCCCCAGCATTTT
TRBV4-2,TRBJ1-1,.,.,CASSQVTGRSEAFF,TGTGCCAGCAGCCAGGTTACAGGGAGATCTGAAGCTTTCTTT
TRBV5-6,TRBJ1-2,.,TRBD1,CASSLGGDRTFPSDYGYTF,TGTGCCAGCAGCTTGGGGGGGGACAGGACGTTCCCTTCGGACTATGGCTACACCTTC
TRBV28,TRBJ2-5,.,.,CASISRGIVNPQETQYF,TGTGCCAGCATCAGCCGGGGAATAGTTAACCCGCAAGAGACCCAGTACTTC
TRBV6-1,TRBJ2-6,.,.,CASSEVGAGANVLTF,TGTGCCAGCAGTGAGGTAGGGGCTGGGGCCAACGTCCTGACTTTC
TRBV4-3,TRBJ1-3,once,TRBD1,CASSLGQGDGNTIYF,TGCGCCAGCAGCTTGGGACAGGGAGATGGAAACACCATATATTTT
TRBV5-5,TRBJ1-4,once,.,CASSPQTTNEKLFF,TGTGCCAGCAGCCCTCAGACAACTAATGAAAAACTGTTTTTT
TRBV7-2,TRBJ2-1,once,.,CASSPYTREQFF,TGTGCCAGCAGCCCATATACAAGGGAGCAGTTCTTC
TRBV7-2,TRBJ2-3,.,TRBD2,CASSPLGAGFTDTQYF,TGTGCCAGCAGCCCGTTAGGAGCGGGGTTCACAGATACGCAGTATTTT
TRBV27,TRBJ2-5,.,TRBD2,CASSLSGTSFGTQYF,TGTGCCAGCAGTTTATCCGGGACTAGCTTTGGGACCCAGTACTTC
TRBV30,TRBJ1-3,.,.,CAWSVYFPRGGSGNTIYF,TGTGCCTGGAGTGTATACTTTCCTCGTGGGGGATCTGGAAACACCATATATTTT
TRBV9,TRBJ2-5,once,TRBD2,CASSVSGTSGPGETQYF,TGTGCCAGCAGCGTGTCCGGGACTAGCGGTCCCGGGGAGACCCAGTACTTC
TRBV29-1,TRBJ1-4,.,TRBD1,CSARTGGGEKLFF,TGCAGCGCCCGGACAGGGGGGGGAGAAAAACTGTTTTTT
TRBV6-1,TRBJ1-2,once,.,CASYDFIMGGYTF,TGTGCCAGCTACGACTTTATAATGGGAGGCTACACCTTC
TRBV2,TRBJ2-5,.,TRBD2,CASRDGLAGETQYF,TGTGCCAGCAGGGATGGACTAGCGGGGGAGACCCAGTACTTC
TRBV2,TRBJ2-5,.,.,CASSPGETQYF,TGTGCCAGCAGTCCTGGGGAGACCCAGTACTTC
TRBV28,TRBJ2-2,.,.,CASSPHGRSGELFF,TGTGCCAGCAGTCCTCATGGACGGAGCGGGGAGCTGTTTTTT
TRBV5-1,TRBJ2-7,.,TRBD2,CASSPSGAAYYEQYF,TGCGCCAGCAGCCCTAGCGGGGCTGCCTACTACGAGCAGTACTTC
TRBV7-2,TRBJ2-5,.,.,CASSPFQLPSQETQYF,TGTGCCAGCAGCCCTTTCCAGCTTCCTTCCCAAGAGACCCAGTACTTC
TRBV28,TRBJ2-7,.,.,CASSLPDRIGYEQYF,TGTGCCAGCAGTTTACCCGACAGGATCGGGTACGAGCAGTACTTC
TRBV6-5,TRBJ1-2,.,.,CASTPRGDGYGYTF,TGTGCCAGCACCCCCCGGGGGGATGGCTATGGCTACACCTTC
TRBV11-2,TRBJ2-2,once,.,CASSSERGPFANTGELFF,TGTGCCAGCAGCTCTGAAAGGGGTCCTTTCGCGAACACCGGGGAGCTGTTTTTT
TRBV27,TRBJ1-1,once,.,CASSRLGGDYGFF,TGTGCCAGCAGCCGCCTAGGAGGGGATTACGGTTTCTTT
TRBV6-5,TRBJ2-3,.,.,CASSQRQGTDTQYF,TGTGCCAGCAGTCAACGGCAGGGTACAGATACGCAGTATTTT
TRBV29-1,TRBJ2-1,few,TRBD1,CSVLRQGAVNEQFF,TGCAGCGTCCTACGACAGGGGGCAGTAAATGAGCAGTTCTTC
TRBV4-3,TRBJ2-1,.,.,CASSQETGRNEQFF,TGCGCCAGCAGCCAAGAGACAGGTCGCAATGAGCAGTTCTTC
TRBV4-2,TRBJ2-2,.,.,CASSQASQLGELFF,TGTGCCAGCAGCCAGGCTAGCCAACTCGGGGAGCTGTTTTTT
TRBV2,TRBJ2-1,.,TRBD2,CASSGVLAGSLNEQFF,TGTGCCAGCAGTGGGGTCTTAGCGGGAAGCTTAAATGAGCAGTTCTTC
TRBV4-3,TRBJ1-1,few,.,CASSQDRYSLNTEAFF,TGCGCCAGCAGCCAAGATAGATACAGTTTGAACACTGAAGCTTTCTTT
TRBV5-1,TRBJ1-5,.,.,CASSLDGAQGYNQPQHF,TGCGCCAGCAGCTTGGATGGTGCCCAGGGATATAATCAGCCCCAGCATTTT
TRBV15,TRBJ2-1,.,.,CATSRGGWANNEQFF,TGTGCCACCAGCAGAGGAGGGTGGGCTAACAATGAGCAGTTCTTC
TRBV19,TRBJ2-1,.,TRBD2,CASSIIAGVYNEQFF,TGTGCCAGTAGTATCATAGCGGGAGTATACAATGAGCAGTTCTTC
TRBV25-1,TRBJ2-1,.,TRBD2,CASSEYRGTSAYNEQFF,TGTGCCAGCAGTGAATACCGGGGGACTAGCGCCTACAATGAGCAGTTCTTC
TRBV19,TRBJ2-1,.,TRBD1,CANSLTGDQSYNEQFF,TGTGCCAATAGTTTAACAGGGGATCAATCCTACAATGAGCAGTTCTTC